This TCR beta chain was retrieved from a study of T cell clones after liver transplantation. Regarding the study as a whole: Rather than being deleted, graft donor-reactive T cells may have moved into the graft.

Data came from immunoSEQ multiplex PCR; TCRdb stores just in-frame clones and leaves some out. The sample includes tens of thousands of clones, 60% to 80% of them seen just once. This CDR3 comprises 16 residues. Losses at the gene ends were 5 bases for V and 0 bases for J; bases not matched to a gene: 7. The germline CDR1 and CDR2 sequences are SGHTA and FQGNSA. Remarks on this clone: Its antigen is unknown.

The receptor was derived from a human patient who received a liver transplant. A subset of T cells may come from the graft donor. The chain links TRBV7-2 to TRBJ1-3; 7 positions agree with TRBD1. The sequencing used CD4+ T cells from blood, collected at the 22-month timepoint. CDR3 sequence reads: CASSPAGTASGNTIYF. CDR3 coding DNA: TGTGCCAGCAGCCCCGCCGGGACAGCCTCTGGAAACACCATATATTTT.